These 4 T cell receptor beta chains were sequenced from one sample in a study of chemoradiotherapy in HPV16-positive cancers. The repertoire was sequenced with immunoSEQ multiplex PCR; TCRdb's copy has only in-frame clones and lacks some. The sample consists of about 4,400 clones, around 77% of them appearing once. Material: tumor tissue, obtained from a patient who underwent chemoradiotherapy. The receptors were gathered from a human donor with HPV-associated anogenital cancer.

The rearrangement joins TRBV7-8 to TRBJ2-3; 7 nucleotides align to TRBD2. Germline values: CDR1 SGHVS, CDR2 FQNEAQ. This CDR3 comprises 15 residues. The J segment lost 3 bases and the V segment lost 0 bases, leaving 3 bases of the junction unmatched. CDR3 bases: TGTGCCAGCAGCTTAGCGATCGGGGGGACAGATACGCAGTATTTT. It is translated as CASSLAIGGTDTQYF.

The CDR3 sequence is CASSPGTSGFLSSYNEQFF. The CDR3 nucleotides are TGCGCCAGCAGCCCCGGGACTAGCGGGTTCCTAAGCTCCTACAATGAGCAGTTCTTC. The rearrangement joins TRBV5-1 to TRBJ2-1; 12 nucleotides agree with TRBD2. This CDR3 contains 19 residues. The J segment lost 0 bases and the V segment lost 4 bases, leaving 11 bases of the junction unmatched. CDR1 and CDR2 from the germline V gene are SGHRS and YFSETQ.

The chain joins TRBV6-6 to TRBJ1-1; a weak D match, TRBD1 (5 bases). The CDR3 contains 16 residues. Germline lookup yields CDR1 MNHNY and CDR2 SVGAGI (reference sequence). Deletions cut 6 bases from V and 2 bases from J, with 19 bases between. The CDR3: CASSPVTGTENTEAFF. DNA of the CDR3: TGTGCCAGCAGCCCCGTAACCGGGACGGAAAACACTGAAGCTTTCTTT.

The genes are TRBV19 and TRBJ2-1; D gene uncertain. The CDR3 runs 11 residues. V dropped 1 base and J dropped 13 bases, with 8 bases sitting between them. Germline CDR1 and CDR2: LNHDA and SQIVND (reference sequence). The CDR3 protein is CASSIGLDQFF. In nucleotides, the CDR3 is TGTGCCAGTAGTATAGGCTTAGACCAGTTCTTC.